The 9 T cell receptor beta chains below come from one sample, sequenced in a study of control samples from healthy donors and cancer patients (dated by TCRdb to about 2020). The library came from the immunoSEQ multiplex PCR assay. The clones in this table, taken by TCRdb from immuneACCESS, are in-frame only. Not every clone is retained; where verified, under half of the shortfall comes from an unresolved V gene, and the cause of the rest is unknown. The sample table contains roughly 100,000 clones; only one count was recorded for about 91% of them. The top ten clonotypes cover 2.5% of the sample. Sample: blood. These receptors originate from a woman aged 18-29 years in good health.

This chain connects TRBV4-3 to TRBJ1-2, with unresolved D. The V end lost 1 base, the J end lost 2 bases, and 11 bases lay between the germline ends. The CDR3 is 15 residues long. Germline loops: CDR1 LGHNA, CDR2 YSLEER. The CDR3 region is CASSQGQAANYGYTF. CDR3 nucleotides: TGCGCCAGCAGCCAAGGGCAGGCAGCGAACTATGGCTACACCTTC.

J is TRBJ2-7 and V is TRBV15; TRBD2 aligns across 9 bases. The junction had 9 bases not matched to a gene; V was cut back by 4 bases and J by 5 bases. CDR1 is LNHNV and CDR2 is YYDKDF in the germline V gene (reference sequence). The CDR3 is 15 amino acids. The CDR3 DNA sequence: TGTGCCACCAGCACCCAGCGGGAGGTCCGGCACGAGCAGTACTTC. The encoded protein is CATSTQREVRHEQYF. The whole variable domain, remainder taken from reference TRBV15 and TRBJ2-7, is DAMVIQNPRYQVTQFGKPVTLSCSQTLNHNVMYWYQQKSSQAPKLLFHYYDKDFNNEADTPDNFQSRRPNTSFCFLDIRSPGLGDTAMYLCATSTQREVRHEQYFGPGTRLTVT.

The V call is TRBV7-9, the J call TRBJ2-1, with 9 bases that match TRBD2. Germline V gene lookup returns CDR1 SEHNR and CDR2 FQNEAQ (reference sequence). The CDR3 is 14 residues long. V shed 6 bases, J shed 5 bases, and the junction held 5 bases outside the gene matches. The CDR3 region has the DNA TGTGCCAGCAGACCGATAGCGGGAGACAATGAGCAGTTCTTC. Translated, it gives CASRPIAGDNEQFF.

The rearrangement links TRBV4-2 to TRBJ1-2, with D unclear. Germline V gives CDR1 LGHNA, CDR2 YNFKEQ. V lost 0 bases and J lost 1, with 6 bases in between. The CDR3 has 14 residues. The CDR3 protein is CASSQDDNNYGYTF. CDR3 DNA: TGTGCCAGCAGCCAAGATGACAATAACTATGGCTACACCTTC.

V and J are TRBV25-1 and TRBJ2-1; no clear D gene. V was shortened by 2 bases and J by 1 base, with 6 bases between the two germline ends. Germline V gene data show CDR1 as MGHDK and CDR2 as SYGVNS. This CDR3 is 14 amino acids long. In nucleotides, the CDR3 is TGTGCCAGCAGTGAACTACAATCCTACAATGAGCAGTTCTTC. It encodes CASSELQSYNEQFF.

The rearrangement links TRBV4-1 to TRBJ2-1; unclear D gene. CDR1 and CDR2 from the germline V gene are MGHRA and YSYEKL. This CDR3 is built from 14 residues. Trimming stripped 5 bases from V and 5 bases from J, with 13 bases between. Here the CDR3 reads CASSAGPLDNEQFF. The CDR3 DNA reads as TGCGCCAGCAGCGCCGGACCCCTCGACAATGAGCAGTTCTTC.

The gene calls are TRBV28 and TRBJ1-2; no clear D. Trimming pared 5 bases from V and 0 bases from J, leaving 4 bases between. Per germline, CDR1 MDHEN and CDR2 SYDVKM. The CDR3 contains 12 residues. CDR3 nucleotides: TGTGCCAGCAGTCCCGCTAACTATGGCTACACCTTC. As protein: CASSPANYGYTF.

The chain uses TRBV14 and TRBJ1-2; 8 bases match TRBD1. V shed 3 bases, J shed 4 bases, and the junction held 10 bases outside the gene matches. The CDR3 runs 16 residues. The germline CDR1 and CDR2 sequences are SGHDN and FVKESK. As DNA, the CDR3 is TGTGCCAGCAGCCAGCGTCAGGGGGCAATCAGCTATGGCTACACCTTC. Its protein is CASSQRQGAISYGYTF.

The chain employs TRBV7-3 and TRBJ1-4, with 7 bases aligning to TRBD1. V lost 5 bases and J lost 3; bases outside the gene matches: 6. Germline CDR1 and CDR2: SGHTA and FQGTGA. This CDR3 contains 15 residues. This CDR3 reads CASSATGTANEKLFF. CDR3 in DNA: TGTGCCAGCAGCGCTACCGGGACAGCTAATGAAAAACTGTTTTTT.